This T cell receptor beta chain appears in the sequencing data of a study of T-cell memory formation after mild COVID-19 (dated by TCRdb to about 2021). Turning to the overall study: Most TCR sequence clusters were specific to one of the two donors. T-cell clones expanding and contracting after mild COVID-19 in two donors were tracked by longitudinal TCRalpha and TCRbeta repertoire sequencing. Two young, previously healthy adult volunteers, one female and one male, were included in the cohort.

Instrument used: Illumina NovaSeq 6000. TCRalpha and TCRbeta cDNA libraries were constructed by 5'RACE with constant-segment primers, with sample barcodes and unique molecular identifiers being introduced. Trizol reagent was used to extract RNA from every sample. Amplification of the libraries took two PCR steps, and the second step added a second sample barcode plus Illumina TruSeq adapters. Sequencing of libraries was performed on an Illumina NovaSeq with 2 x 150 bp paired-end reads. As for the authors' bioinformatics: The reads were demultiplexed and collapsed into UMI-guided consensus sequences using migec v1.2.7. Using mixcr v2.1.11, UMI consensuses were aligned to TRA and TRB V and J templates and then assembled into clonotypes. Clonotypes were classified as expanded or contracted when called significant by both edgeR and NoisET, with noise models trained on biological replicates. edgeR calls used a false discovery rate-adjusted p below 0.01 and a log2 fold-change threshold of 1. As an exploratory analysis of dynamics, max-normalized trajectories of the 1000 most abundant clonotypes were examined by PCA with hierarchical clustering. The CD4 or CD8 phenotype of responding clones was assigned using the separately sequenced CD4+ and CD8+ repertoires. The raw public data were reprocessed by TCRdb itself: fastp quality trimming at Q25, MiXCR clonotype calling, in-frame beta chains only. Duplicate CDR3 protein sequences are folded into a single record with the most common DNA and genes. What appears here as the V and J calls and clone size reflects TCRdb's work, not the paper's. For this sample the table gives under 150,000 distinct CDR3 sequences, of which about 24% were detected only once. Around 41% of the sample is held by the ten biggest clonotypes.

A note on this clonotype: Its antigen has not been determined. Base qualities are not at hand, and no much larger clone is one base apart.

Ficoll-Paque density gradient centrifugation was used to isolate PBMCs. Overall study results and their limits: Only a couple of mild cases were covered by the study, and larger cohorts that include severe cases with pre-infection samples were considered necessary. Contracting CD4+ clones were found mainly in CM and EM memory subsets, while CD8+ clones were enriched in EMRA. SARS-CoV-2 specificity was not confirmed for the second-wave clones peaking on day 37. Some responding clones were detected in pre-infection memory, suggesting pre-existing cross-reactive memory T cells joined the SARS-CoV-2 response. Clones that contracted from day 15 to 85 showed balanced CD4/CD8 phenotypes, whereas a second wave of clones that expanded from day 15 to 37 leaned towards CD4+.

What was sequenced was PBMCs or a T cell subset sorted from them (not recorded which). The sequence came from a man aged 18 to 30 who had mild COVID-19 (a few samples of this study predate the infection). The sample titles of this study are shuffled in the database, so cell type and time point are left out; the donor was told from shared clones.

The DNA sequence follows: TGCGCCAGCAGCTTGGCCCTTCAGGGTGACTACGAGCAGTACTTC. Its protein is CASSLALQGDYEQYF. The rearranged chain carries TRBV5-1 and TRBJ2-7; a tentative D match to TRBD1 spans 5 bases. CDR1 and CDR2 (SGHRS, YFSETQ) derive from the germline V gene. There are 15 amino acids in the CDR3, from cysteine to phenylalanine inclusive. Only the CDR3 part of the read is kept: 45 bases, read in frame from the first base. A distance of 13 bases separates the germline ends of V and J, which lose 0 bases and 3 bases respectively.